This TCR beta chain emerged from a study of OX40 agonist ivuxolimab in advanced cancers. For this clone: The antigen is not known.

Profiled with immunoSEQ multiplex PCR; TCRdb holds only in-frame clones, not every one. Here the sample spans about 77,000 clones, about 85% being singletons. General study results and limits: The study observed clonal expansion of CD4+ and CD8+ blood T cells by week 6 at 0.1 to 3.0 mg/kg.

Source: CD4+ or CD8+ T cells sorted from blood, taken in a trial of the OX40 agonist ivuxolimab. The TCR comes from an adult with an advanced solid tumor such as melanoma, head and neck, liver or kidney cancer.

Written as DNA, the CDR3 is TGTGCCAGCAGCCTGTTAGGGGGCGGCACTGAAGCTTTCTTT. Translation gives CASSLLGGGTEAFF. The rearrangement links TRBV6-1 to TRBJ1-1, with 7 bases that match TRBD1. The germline V gene encodes CDR1 MNHNS and CDR2 SASEGT. V was pared by 6 bases and J by 4 bases, with 8 bases of the junction left unmatched. This CDR3 contains 14 residues.